This T cell receptor beta chain was recovered during a study of cytomegalovirus exposure and HLA in healthy donors. Study-level results: Diagnosis of cytomegalovirus status made by the classifier reportedly showed high specificity and sensitivity. Analyses of presence/absence relied on an assumption of roughly uniform sequencing depth across donors. An apparent linkage of common viral pathogens to several of the most significant clusters emerged in a later analysis.

The PCR had 60 Vbeta and 13 Jbeta primers. Per the original methods: A later analysis counted 80 million or so unique TCR beta chains, 10 million to 12 million shared. TCRdb's copy holds only in-frame clones and misses some; the assay was immunoSEQ multiplex PCR. For V, J and clone size, that table is used; D and trimming come from the DNA. The sample includes fewer than 90,000 clones, more than 70% of them seen just once. This clone was detected only once. Its specificity is unknown. Germline V gene sequence: CDR1 MDHEN, CDR2 SYDVKM. V was trimmed by 6 bases and J by 7 bases, leaving 15 bases between them. This CDR3 has 14 amino acids.

This chain uses TRBV28 with TRBJ2-2, with D maybe TRBD1 (5 bases). Sequencing was done on a sample of PBMCs. The clonotype was recovered from a man younger than 45 in good health and CMV-seronegative. For the CDR3, the DNA is TGTGCCAGCAGCCCAGGGTCTCGGGTCGGGGAGCTGTTTTTT. This translates into CASSPGSRVGELFF.